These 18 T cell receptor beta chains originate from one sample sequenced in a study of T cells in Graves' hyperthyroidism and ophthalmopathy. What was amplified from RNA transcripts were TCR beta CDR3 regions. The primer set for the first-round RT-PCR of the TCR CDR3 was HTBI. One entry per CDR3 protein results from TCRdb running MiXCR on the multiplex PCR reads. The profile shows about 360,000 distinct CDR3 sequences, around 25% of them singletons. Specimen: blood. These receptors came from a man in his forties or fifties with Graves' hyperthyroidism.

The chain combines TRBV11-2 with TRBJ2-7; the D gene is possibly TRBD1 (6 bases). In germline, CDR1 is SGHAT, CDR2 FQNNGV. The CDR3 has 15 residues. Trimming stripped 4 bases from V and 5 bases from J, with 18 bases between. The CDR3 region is CASSSLGQGQHEQYF. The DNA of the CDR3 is TGTGCCAGCAGCTCTTTGGGACAAGGCCAGCACGAGCAGTACTTC.

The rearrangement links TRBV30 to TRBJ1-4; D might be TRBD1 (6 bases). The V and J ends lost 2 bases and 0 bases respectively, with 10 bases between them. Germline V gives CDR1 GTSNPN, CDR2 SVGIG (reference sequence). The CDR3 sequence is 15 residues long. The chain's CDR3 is CAWSLTGSTNEKLFF. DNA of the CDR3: TGTGCCTGGAGTCTGACAGGTTCAACTAATGAAAAACTGTTTTTT.

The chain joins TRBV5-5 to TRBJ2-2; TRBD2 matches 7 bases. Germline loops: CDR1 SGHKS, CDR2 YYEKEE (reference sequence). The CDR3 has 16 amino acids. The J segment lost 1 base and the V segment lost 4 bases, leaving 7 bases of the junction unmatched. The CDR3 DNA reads TGTGCCAGCAGCCATGGACCGGGAGGGAACACCGGGGAGCTGTTTTTT. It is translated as CASSHGPGGNTGELFF.

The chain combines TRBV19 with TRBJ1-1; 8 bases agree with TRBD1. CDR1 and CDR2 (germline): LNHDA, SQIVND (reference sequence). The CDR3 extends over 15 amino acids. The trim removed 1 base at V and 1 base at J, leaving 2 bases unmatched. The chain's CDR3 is CASSIGTGWNTEAFF. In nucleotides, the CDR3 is TGTGCCAGTAGTATAGGGACAGGGTGGAACACTGAAGCTTTCTTT.

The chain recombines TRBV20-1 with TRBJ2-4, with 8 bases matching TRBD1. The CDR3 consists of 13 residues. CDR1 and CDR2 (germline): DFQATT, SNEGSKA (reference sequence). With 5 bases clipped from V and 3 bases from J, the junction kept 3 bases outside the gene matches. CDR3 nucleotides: TGCAGTGCTCCTGACAGGGGCAAAAACATTCAGTACTTC. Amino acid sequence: CSAPDRGKNIQYF.

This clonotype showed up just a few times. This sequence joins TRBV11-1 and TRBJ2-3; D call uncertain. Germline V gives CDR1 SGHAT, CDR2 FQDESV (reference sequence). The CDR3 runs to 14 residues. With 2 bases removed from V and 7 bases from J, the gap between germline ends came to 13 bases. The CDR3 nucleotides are TGTGCCAGCAGCTTAATAGGATGGCCGAATACGCAGTATTTT. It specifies CASSLIGWPNTQYF.

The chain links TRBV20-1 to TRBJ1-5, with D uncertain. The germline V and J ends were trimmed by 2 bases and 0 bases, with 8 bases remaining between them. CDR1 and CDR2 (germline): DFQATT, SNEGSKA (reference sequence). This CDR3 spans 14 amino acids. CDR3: CSARIGNSNQPQHF. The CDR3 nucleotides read TGCAGTGCTAGAATAGGGAATAGCAATCAGCCCCAGCATTTT.

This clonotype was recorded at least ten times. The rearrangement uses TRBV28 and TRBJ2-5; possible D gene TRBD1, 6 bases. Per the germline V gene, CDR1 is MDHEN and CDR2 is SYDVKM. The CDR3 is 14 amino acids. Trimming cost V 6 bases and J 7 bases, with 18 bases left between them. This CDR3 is CASRERQELGTQYF. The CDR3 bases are TGTGCCAGCAGGGAAAGACAGGAGCTCGGGACCCAGTACTTC.

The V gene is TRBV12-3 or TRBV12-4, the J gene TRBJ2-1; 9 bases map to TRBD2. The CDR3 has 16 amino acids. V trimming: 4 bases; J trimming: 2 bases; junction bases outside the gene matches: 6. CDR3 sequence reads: CASSSPLAGTYNEQFF. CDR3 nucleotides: TGTGCCAGCAGTTCCCCCCTAGCGGGGACCTACAATGAGCAGTTCTTC.

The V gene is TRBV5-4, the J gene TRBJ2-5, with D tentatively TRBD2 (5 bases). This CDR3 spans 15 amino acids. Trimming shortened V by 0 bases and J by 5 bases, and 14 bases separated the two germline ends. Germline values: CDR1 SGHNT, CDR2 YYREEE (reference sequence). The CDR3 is CASSLDGVSGETQYF. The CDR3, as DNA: TGTGCCAGCAGCTTGGACGGGGTCTCTGGGGAGACCCAGTACTTC.

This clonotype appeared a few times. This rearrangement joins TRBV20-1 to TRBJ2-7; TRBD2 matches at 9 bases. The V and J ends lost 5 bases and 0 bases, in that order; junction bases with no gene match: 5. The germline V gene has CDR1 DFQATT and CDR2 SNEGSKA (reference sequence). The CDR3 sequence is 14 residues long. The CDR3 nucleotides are TGCAGTGCTTTTAGCGGGAGAGGCTCCTACGAGCAGTACTTC. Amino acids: CSAFSGRGSYEQYF.

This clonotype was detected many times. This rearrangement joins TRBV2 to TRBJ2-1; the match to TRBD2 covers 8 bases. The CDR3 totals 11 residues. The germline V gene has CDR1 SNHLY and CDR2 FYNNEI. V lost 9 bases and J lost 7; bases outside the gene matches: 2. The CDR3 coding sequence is TGTGCCAGTGAGCGGGAGAATGAGCAGTTCTTC. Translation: CASERENEQFF.

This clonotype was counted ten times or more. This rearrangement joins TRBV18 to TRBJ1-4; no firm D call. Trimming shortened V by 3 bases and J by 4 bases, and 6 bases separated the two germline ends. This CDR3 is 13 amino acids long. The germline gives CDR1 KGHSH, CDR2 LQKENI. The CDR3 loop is CASSPANNEKLFF. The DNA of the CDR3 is TGTGCCAGCTCACCCGCCAATAATGAAAAACTGTTTTTT.

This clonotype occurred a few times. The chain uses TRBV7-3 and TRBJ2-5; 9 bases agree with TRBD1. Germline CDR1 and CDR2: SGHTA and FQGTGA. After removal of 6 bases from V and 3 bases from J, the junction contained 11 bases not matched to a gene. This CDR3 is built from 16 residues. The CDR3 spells CASSYDPQGAEETQYF. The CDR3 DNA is TGTGCCAGCAGTTACGACCCACAGGGGGCGGAAGAGACCCAGTACTTC.

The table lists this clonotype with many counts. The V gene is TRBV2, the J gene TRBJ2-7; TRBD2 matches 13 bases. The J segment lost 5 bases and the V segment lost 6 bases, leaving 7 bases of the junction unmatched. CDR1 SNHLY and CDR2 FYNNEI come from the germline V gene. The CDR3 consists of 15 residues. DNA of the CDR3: TGTGCCAGCAGGACGGGACTAGCGGGATTAAACGAGCAGTACTTC. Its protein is CASRTGLAGLNEQYF.

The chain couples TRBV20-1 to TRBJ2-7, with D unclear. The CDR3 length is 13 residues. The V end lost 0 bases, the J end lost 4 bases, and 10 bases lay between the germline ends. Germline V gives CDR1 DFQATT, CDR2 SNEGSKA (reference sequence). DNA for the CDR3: TGCAGTGCTAGAGAACCAGCGAAGTACGAGCAGTACTTC. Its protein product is CSAREPAKYEQYF.

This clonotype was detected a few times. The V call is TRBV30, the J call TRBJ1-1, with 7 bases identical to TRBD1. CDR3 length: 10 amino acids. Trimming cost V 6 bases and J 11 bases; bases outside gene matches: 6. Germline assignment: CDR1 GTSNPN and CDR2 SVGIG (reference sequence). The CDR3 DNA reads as TGTGCCTGCTCAACAGGGGATGCTTTCTTT. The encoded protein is CACSTGDAFF.

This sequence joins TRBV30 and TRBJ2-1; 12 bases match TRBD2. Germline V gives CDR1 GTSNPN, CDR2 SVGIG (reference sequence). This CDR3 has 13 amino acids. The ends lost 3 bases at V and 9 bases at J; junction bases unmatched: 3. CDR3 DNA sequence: TGTGCCTGGAGGACTAGCGGGAGTGGTGAGCAGTTCTTC. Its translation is CAWRTSGSGEQFF.